This TCR beta chain was documented in a study of metastatic and nonmetastatic thyroid tumors (dated by TCRdb to the early 2020s). Some background on the complete study: The researchers compared repertoires between peripheral blood samples and tumor or nodule tissue samples from patients with malignant or benign thyroid disease. Points the paper makes about the study in general: In both blood and tumor samples, TCR beta diversity was reported to be significantly higher in malignant tumors than in benign nodules.

Before undergoing thyroid surgery, none of the patients had been given any kind of treatment. Using T-cell receptor beta sequencing, the study looked back at clinical samples from patients collected from about 2011 to 2018. Library preparation was by PCR. Reads for this sample came from an Illumina HiSeq 4000. High-throughput sequencing was used to profile the TCR beta-chain CDR3 region of each patient. In the source study's methods: The researchers built a classifier to tell apart papillary thyroid cancer patients with distant metastasis, based on CDR3 differences among clinicopathological groups. The Shannon index was used to measure repertoire diversity, and the Morisita-Horn index was used to measure how similar tumor and blood repertoires were. TCRdb trimmed the raw reads at Q25, called clones with MiXCR and kept productive beta chains. TCRdb, not the authors, supplied the V and J calls. The sample table holds approximately 7,000 clones, of which about 30% were seen once. The ten largest clones capture roughly 10% of the sample.

Turning to this clone: Its recognized antigen is unknown. Base qualities are not at hand, and no much larger clone is one base apart.

After removal of 1 base from V and 4 bases from J, the junction retains 7 bases not matched to a gene. CDR1 and CDR2, looked up from the germline V gene (reference sequence), are DFQATT and SNEGSKA. Its CDR3 holds 14 amino acids, cysteine through phenylalanine. CDR3 DNA only is kept here, 42 bases in frame from base 1. This sequence uses TRBV20-1 and TRBJ2-7, with 7 bases matching TRBD2. Sequenced material: tumor tissue. This TCR came from a female donor with papillary thyroid cancer or a benign thyroid nodule (not recorded which). Some clones in this sample may be carry-over from other donors' samples. The nucleotides are TGCAGTGCTAGAGGGGCGCGGGAGAGATACGAGCAGTACTTC. Its translation is CSARGARERYEQYF.